What follows are 10 T cell receptor beta chains derived from one specimen sequenced in a study of OX40 agonist ivuxolimab in advanced cancers. Sequencing was performed with immunoSEQ multiplex PCR; in TCRdb, only in-frame clones are kept and a portion is missing. Of around 31,000 clones listed, 80% to 90% are singletons. Sequencing was performed on CD4+ or CD8+ T cells sorted from blood, taken in a trial of the OX40 agonist ivuxolimab. The receptors originated from an adult with an advanced solid tumor such as melanoma, head and neck, liver or kidney cancer.

The genes are TRBV25-1 and TRBJ2-5; D not resolved. Germline CDR1 reads MGHDK; CDR2 reads SYGVNS. Trimming took off 0 bases at V and 3 bases at J, with 11 bases between the two ends. CDR3 length equals 15 residues. CDR3 in DNA: TGTGCCAGCAGTGAATATTTTGGTGGAGAAGAGACCCAGTACTTC. This translates into CASSEYFGGEETQYF.

The V call is TRBV11-3, the J call TRBJ2-7; 7 bases agree with TRBD1. The ends lost 5 bases at V and 5 bases at J; junction bases unmatched: 9. This CDR3 region has 14 residues. The germline V gene has CDR1 SGHNT and CDR2 YENEEA. For the CDR3, the DNA is TGTGCCAGCAGCCAGTACAGGGGAGCCCACGAGCAGTACTTC. It encodes CASSQYRGAHEQYF.

This chain joins TRBV7-9 and TRBJ2-1; D remains unclear. The CDR3 consists of 12 residues. The V and J ends lost 0 bases and 7 bases respectively, with 4 bases between them. Germline V gene sequence: CDR1 SEHNR, CDR2 FQNEAQ (reference sequence). The CDR3 nucleotides read TGTGCCAGCAGCTTAGCCCAAAATGAGCAGTTCTTC. Its translation: CASSLAQNEQFF.

The V call is TRBV6-5, the J call TRBJ2-7; D is unresolved. This CDR3 contains 10 residues. V dropped 8 bases and J dropped 4 bases, with 6 bases sitting between them. CDR1 MNHEY and CDR2 SVGAGI come from the germline V gene. The DNA of the CDR3 is TGTGCCAGCGGTACTTACGAGCAGTACTTC. Residues: CASGTYEQYF.

A note on this clone: No DNA is shown, since the ends of the CDR3 on it are uncertain; the CDR3 is the one TCRdb lists. The chain uses TRBV27 and TRBJ2-7; whether TRBD2, the table's D call, matches the DNA was not checked. Germline V CDR1 and CDR2: MNHEY, SMNVEV (reference sequence). The CDR3 is made up of 16 amino acids, end residues included. The CDR3 region is CASSFFGSGGSYEQYF.

This sequence joins TRBV27 and TRBJ2-1; the D gene is possibly TRBD2 (6 bases). Germline V CDR1 and CDR2: MNHEY, SMNVEV (reference sequence). Between the trimmed V and J ends, which lost 9 bases and 10 bases, there was a span of 25 bases. There are 15 residues in the CDR3. This CDR3 reads CASTRGDLAGREQFF. CDR3 DNA sequence: TGTGCCAGTACGCGTGGGGACTTGGCGGGGCGGGAGCAGTTCTTC.

This sequence joins TRBV27 and TRBJ2-1, with 10 bases aligning to TRBD1. V lost 5 bases to trimming and J lost 6 bases; unmatched junction nucleotides: 4. The CDR3 consists of 14 residues. The V gene's germline CDR1 is MNHEY and CDR2 SMNVEV (reference sequence). The CDR3 bases are TGTGCCAGCAGTCACGGACAGGGGGGCAATGAGCAGTTCTTC. Translating it yields CASSHGQGGNEQFF.

The DNA of the CDR3 is TGTGCCAGCACTGTAGCTTTCCTGGATAGCGGGAGGACGGATACGCAGTATTTT. Protein: CASTVAFLDSGRTDTQYF. J is TRBJ2-3 and V is TRBV28; 10 nucleotides agree with TRBD2. This CDR3 spans 18 amino acids. The germline gives CDR1 MDHEN, CDR2 SYDVKM. V shed 7 bases, J shed 6 bases, and the junction held 19 bases outside the gene matches.

The V and J genes are TRBV18 and TRBJ2-3; D assignment may be TRBD1 or TRBD2 (5 bases each). V gave up 3 bases and J gave up 2 bases, with 15 bases separating them. The CDR3 extends over 16 amino acids. Germline-derived CDR1 and CDR2 are KGHSH and LQKENI. The CDR3 bases are TGTGCCAGCTCACCGTCCGGGACGGGAATCACAGATACGCAGTATTTT. Translating gives CASSPSGTGITDTQYF. The variable domain in full, with the rest retrieved from reference TRBV18 and TRBJ2-3, is NAGVMQNPRHLVRRRGQEARLRCSPMKGHSHVYWYRQLPEEGLKFMVYLQKENIIDESGMPKERFSAEFPKEGPSILRIQQVVRGDSAAYFCASSPSGTGITDTQYFGPGTRLTVL.

Relative to its sample, this clone is medium-sized. V and J are TRBV6-4 and TRBJ1-5; 7 bases map to TRBD1. V was clipped by 4 bases and J by 11 bases; unmatched bases: 14. Germline CDR1 is MRHNA and CDR2 is SNTAGT. The length of the CDR3 is 15 residues. The CDR3: CASSVNQGGKKAQHF. Written as DNA, the CDR3 is TGTGCCAGCAGTGTGAATCAGGGGGGCAAAAAGGCCCAGCATTTT.